This T cell receptor (beta chain) was sequenced for a study of blood T cell repertoires in COVID-19 (dated by TCRdb to the early 2020s). General notes on the study: Collaborator samples came from the United States, Italy and Spain and covered acute and convalescent phases of COVID-19. Samples came from the ongoing ImmuneRACE study (first 160 participants) plus 1,254 subjects from 6 global collaborators. Deeply sampled blood TCRbeta repertoires from subjects exposed to, actively infected with, or recovered from COVID-19 were included in the dataset. HLA class I and class II types, where available, came from metadata supplied by the sample provider rather than from assay-based typing. Sample metadata almost always included a de-identified subject ID, COVID-19 status, age in years and sex. The repertoires were made available in a free public database intended to serve as a resource for research on the immune response to SARS-CoV-2. The prospective study material was composed of cDNA or gDNA derived from T cells, B-cell-depleted T cells, or PBMCs. Broader findings and caveats from the paper: How much clinical and demographic metadata was included differed by source and by participant, and the metadata was provided uncurated.

On this clone itself: The target of this receptor is not known. Nothing much larger sits one base from this clone, and base qualities are not available.

Whole blood was collected in K2EDTA tubes by collaborating institutions according to the institutions' own protocols. Collaborator samples were shipped for TCRbeta analysis as frozen whole blood, isolated PBMCs, or DNA extracted from either sample type. The immunoSEQ Assay, a bias-controlled multiplex PCR, was used to amplify TCRbeta CDR3 regions from genomic DNA. On the authors' methods: The number of nucleated cells in each sample was estimated by amplification of reference gene primers within the assay. Sequence reads were collapsed and filtered to measure the absolute abundance of every unique TCRbeta CDR3 rearrangement. For each sample, productive Simpson clonality was calculated by taking the square root of Simpson's diversity index across productive rearrangements. TCRdb limited this immuneACCESS table to in-frame rearrangements with V and J called. A share of clones is missing; checked studies link under half to unresolved V genes, and the rest is unexplained. V, J and clone size reflect that table, while D and trimming were determined from the DNA. The table for this sample lists about 220,000 clones; around 80% of them were counted only once. In total, the top ten clones hold about 9.7% of the sample.

Including the terminal cysteine and phenylalanine, the CDR3 comprises 13 residues. Left in the record is the CDR3 DNA by itself, 39 bases read in frame from the first base. CDR1 and CDR2, per the germline V gene (reference sequence), are LNHDA and SQIVND. At the junction V is shortened by 6 bases and J by 10 bases; bases outside the gene matches: 11. The chain links TRBV19 with TRBJ1-2; 7 central nucleotides agree with TRBD1. This receptor was taken from a man aged 45 to 65 with active or convalescent COVID-19. Sequenced input: peripheral blood. The nucleotides read TGTGCCAGTAGGACAGGGACGGCCGGAATCTACACCTTC. The resulting protein is CASRTGTAGIYTF.